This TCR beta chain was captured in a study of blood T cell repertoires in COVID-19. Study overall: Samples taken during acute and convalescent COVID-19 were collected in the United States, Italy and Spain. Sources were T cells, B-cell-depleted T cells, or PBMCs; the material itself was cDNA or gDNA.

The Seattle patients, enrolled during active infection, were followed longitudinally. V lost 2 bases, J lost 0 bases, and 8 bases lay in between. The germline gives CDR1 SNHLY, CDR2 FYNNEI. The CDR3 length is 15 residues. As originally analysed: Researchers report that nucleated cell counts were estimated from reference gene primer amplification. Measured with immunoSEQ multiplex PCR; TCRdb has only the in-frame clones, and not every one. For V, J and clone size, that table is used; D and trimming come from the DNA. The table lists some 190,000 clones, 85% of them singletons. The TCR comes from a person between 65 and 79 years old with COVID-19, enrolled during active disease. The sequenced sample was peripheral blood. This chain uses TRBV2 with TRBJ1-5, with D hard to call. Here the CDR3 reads CASSEQRTSNQPQHF. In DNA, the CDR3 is TGTGCCAGCAGTGAACAGCGAACTAGCAATCAGCCCCAGCATTTT.